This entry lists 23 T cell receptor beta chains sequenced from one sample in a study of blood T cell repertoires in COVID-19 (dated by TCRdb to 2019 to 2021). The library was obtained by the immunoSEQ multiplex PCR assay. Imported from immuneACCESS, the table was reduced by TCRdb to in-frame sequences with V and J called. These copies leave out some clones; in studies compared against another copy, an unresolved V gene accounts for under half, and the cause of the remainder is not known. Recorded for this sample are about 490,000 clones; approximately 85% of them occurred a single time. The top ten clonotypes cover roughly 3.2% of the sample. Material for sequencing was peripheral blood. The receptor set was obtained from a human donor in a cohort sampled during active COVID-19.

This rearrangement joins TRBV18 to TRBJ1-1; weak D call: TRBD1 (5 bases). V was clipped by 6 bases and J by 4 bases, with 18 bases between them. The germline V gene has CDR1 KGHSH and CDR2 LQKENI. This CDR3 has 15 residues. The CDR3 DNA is TGTGCCAGCTCTCCCTCCGAAGGGGTTGGCACTGAAGCTTTCTTT. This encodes CASSPSEGVGTEAFF. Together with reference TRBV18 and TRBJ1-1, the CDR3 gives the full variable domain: NAGVMQNPRHLVRRRGQEARLRCSPMKGHSHVYWYRQLPEEGLKFMVYLQKENIIDESGMPKERFSAEFPKEGPSILRIQQVVRGDSAAYFCASSPSEGVGTEAFFGQGTRLTVV.

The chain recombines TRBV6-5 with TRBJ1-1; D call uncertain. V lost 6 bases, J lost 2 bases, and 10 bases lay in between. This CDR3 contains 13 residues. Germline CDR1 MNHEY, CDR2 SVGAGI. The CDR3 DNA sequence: TGTGCCAGCAGCCCGGCGGGAAACACTGAAGCTTTCTTT. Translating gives CASSPAGNTEAFF.

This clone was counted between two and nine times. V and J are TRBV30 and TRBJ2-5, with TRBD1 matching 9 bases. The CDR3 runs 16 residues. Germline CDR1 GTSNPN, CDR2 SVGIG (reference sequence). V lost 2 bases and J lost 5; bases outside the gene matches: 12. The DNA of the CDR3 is TGTGCCTGGAGTTCGGCCTCCGGGACAGGGAGGGAGACCCAGTACTTC. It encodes CAWSSASGTGRETQYF.

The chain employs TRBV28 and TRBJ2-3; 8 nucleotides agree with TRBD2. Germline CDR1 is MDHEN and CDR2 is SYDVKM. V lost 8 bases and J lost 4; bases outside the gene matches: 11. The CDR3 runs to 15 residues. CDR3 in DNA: TGTGCCAGCCCCGCGGAGCGGGAGAATCCAGATACGCAGTATTTT. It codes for CASPAERENPDTQYF.

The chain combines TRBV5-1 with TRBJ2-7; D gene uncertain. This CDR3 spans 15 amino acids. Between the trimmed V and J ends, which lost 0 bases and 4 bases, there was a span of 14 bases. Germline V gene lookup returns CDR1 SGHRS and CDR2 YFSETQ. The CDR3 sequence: CASSLAPGSTYEQYF. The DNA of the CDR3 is TGCGCCAGCAGCTTGGCCCCGGGTTCCACTTACGAGCAGTACTTC.

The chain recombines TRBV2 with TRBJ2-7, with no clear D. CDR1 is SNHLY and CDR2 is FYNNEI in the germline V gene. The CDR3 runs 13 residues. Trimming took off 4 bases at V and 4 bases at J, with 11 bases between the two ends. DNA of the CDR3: TGTGCCAGCAGTGCTGAAACACATTACGAGCAGTACTTC. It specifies CASSAETHYEQYF. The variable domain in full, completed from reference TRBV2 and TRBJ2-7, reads EPEVTQTPSHQVTQMGQEVILRCVPISNHLYFYWYRQILGQKVEFLVSFYNNEISEKSEIFDDQFSVERPDGSNFTLKIRSTKLEDSAMYFCASSAETHYEQYFGPGTRLTVT.

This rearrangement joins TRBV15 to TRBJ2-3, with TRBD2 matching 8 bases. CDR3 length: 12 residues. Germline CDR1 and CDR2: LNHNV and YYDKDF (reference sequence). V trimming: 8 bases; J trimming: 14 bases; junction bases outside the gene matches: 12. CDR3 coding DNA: TGTGCCACCCAACGGGAGGGCCTGACCCGGTATTTT. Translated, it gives CATQREGLTRYF.

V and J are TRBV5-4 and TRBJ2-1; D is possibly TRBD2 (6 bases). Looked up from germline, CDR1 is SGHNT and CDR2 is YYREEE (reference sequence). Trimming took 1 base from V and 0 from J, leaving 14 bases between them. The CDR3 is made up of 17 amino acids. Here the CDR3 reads CASSLPRRGSSYNEQFF. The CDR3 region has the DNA TGTGCCAGCAGCTTGCCCAGGCGGGGCAGCTCCTACAATGAGCAGTTCTTC.

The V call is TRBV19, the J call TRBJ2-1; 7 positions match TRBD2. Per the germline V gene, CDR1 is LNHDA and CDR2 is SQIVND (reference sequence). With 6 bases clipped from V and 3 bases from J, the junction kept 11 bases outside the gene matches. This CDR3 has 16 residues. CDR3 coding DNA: TGTGCCAGTAGATCGGAAGCGGGGAGTAGCTACAATGAGCAGTTCTTC. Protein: CASRSEAGSSYNEQFF.

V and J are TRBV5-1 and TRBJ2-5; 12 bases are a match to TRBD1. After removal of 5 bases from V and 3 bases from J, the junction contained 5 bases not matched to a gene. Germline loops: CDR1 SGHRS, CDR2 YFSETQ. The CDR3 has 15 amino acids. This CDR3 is CASSRDRGREETQYF. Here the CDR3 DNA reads TGCGCCAGCAGTAGGGACAGGGGGCGTGAAGAGACCCAGTACTTC.

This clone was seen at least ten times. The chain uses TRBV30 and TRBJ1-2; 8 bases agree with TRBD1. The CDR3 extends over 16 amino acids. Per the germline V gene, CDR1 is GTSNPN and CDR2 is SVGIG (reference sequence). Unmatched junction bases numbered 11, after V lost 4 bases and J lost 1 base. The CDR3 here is CAWIDRPGQVNYGYTF. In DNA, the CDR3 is TGTGCCTGGATAGATCGCCCGGGACAGGTTAACTATGGCTACACCTTC.

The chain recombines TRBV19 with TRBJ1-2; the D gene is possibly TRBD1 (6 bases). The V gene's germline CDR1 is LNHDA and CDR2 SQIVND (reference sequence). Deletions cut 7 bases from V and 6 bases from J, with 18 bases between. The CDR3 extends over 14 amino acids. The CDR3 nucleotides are TGTGCCAGTAATGTTCCCCGCGGGGGCCATGGCTACACCTTC. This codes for CASNVPRGGHGYTF.

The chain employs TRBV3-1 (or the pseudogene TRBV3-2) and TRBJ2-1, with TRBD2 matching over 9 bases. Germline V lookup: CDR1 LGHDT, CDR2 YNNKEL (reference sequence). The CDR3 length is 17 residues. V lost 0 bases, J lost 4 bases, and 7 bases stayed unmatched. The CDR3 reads CASSQDGASGTYNEQFF. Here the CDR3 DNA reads TGTGCCAGCAGCCAAGATGGGGCTAGCGGGACGTACAATGAGCAGTTCTTC.

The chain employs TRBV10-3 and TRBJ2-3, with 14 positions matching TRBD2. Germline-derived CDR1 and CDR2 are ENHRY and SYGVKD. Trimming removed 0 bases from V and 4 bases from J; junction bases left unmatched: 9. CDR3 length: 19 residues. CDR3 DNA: TGTGCCATCAGTGAGTCCCTTTCGGGACTAGCGGGAGCCTCAGATACGCAGTATTTT. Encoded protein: CAISESLSGLAGASDTQYF.

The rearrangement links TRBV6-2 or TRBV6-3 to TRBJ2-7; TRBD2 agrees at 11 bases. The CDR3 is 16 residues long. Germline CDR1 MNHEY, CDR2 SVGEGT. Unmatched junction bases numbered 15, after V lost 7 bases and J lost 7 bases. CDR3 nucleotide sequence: TGTGCCAGCACCCCCCCTCTAGCGGGAGGCGTCGGGGAGCAGTACTTC. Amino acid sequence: CASTPPLAGGVGEQYF.

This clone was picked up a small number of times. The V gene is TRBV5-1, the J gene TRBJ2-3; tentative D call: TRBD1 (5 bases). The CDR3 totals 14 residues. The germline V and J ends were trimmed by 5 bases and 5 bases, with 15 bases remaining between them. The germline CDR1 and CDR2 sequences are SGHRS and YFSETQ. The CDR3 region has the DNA TGCGCCAGCAGGCCGCAGGGATCGGGAGATACGCAGTATTTT. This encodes CASRPQGSGDTQYF. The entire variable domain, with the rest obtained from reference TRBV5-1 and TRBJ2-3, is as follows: KAGVTQTPRYLIKTRGQQVTLSCSPISGHRSVSWYQQTPGQGLQFLFEYFSETQRNKGNFPGRFSGRQFSNSRSEMNVSTLELGDSALYLCASRPQGSGDTQYFGPGTRLTVL.

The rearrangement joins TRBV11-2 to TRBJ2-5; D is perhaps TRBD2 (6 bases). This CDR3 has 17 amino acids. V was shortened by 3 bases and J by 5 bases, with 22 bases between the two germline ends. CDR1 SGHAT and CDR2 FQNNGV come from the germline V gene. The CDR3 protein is CASSFRTSTLGGETQYF. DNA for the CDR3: TGTGCCAGCAGCTTTAGAACTAGCACTTTAGGAGGGGAGACCCAGTACTTC.

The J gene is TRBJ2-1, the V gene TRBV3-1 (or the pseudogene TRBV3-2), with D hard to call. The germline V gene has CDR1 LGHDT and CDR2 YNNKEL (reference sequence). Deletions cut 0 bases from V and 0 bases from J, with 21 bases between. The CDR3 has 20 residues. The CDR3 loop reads CASSQEARQALTSSYNEQFF. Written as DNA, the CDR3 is TGTGCCAGCAGCCAAGAAGCAAGACAAGCATTAACGAGCTCCTACAATGAGCAGTTCTTC.

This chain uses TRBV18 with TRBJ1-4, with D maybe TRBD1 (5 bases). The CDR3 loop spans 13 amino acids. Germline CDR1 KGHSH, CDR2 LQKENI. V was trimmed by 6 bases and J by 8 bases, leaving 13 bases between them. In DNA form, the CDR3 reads TGTGCCAGCTCGACCTCACGGGGGGAAAAACTGTTTTTT. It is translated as CASSTSRGEKLFF.

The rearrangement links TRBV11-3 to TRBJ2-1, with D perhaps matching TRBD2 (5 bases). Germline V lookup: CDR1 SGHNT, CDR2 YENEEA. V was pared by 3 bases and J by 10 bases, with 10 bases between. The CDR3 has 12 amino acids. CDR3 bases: TGTGCCAGCAGCTTTCAGAGGGCGGAGCAGTTCTTC. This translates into CASSFQRAEQFF.

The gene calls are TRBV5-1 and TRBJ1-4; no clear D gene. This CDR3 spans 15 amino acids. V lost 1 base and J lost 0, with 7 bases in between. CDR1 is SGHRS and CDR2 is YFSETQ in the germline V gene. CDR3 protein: CASSLSLATNEKLFF. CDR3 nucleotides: TGCGCCAGCAGCTTGTCCTTAGCAACTAATGAAAAACTGTTTTTT.

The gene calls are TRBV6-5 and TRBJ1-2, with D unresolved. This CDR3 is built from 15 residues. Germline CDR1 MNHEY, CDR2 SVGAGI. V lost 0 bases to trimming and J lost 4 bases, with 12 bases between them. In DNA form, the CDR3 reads TGTGCCAGCAGTTACTCGTGGGAGGGTGGCTATGGCTACACCTTC. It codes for CASSYSWEGGYGYTF.

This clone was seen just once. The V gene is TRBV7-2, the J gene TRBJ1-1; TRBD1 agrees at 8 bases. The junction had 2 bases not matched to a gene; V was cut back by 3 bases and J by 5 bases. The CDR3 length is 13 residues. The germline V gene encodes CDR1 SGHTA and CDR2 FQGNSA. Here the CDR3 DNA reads TGTGCCAGCAGCTTCGGACAGGGAACTGAAGCTTTCTTT. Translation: CASSFGQGTEAFF.